This TCR beta chain was captured by sequencing in a study of immune evolution from preneoplasia to lung adenocarcinoma. The V and J ends lost 3 bases and 14 bases respectively, with 17 bases between them. The CDR3 contains 13 residues. Germline CDR1 reads SGHNT; CDR2 reads YENEEA. Assay used: immunoSEQ multiplex PCR; TCRdb lists only in-frame clones, some missing. The sample consists of under 4,500 clones, about nine tenths of them appearing once. Sequenced material: FFPE lung adenocarcinoma in situ tissue. The chain combines TRBV11-3 with TRBJ2-1, with a tentative D call TRBD2 (6 bases). This clonotype originated in a person aged 55-80 years with lung adenocarcinoma. CDR3 bases: TGTGCCAGCAGCTTGGGCCGGGGAAGGGAGGAGTTCTTC. Its translation: CASSLGRGREEFF.